The entry that follows covers one T cell receptor (beta chain) sequence. This clone has a handful of counts. The specificity of this receptor is unknown. No base quality information exists; no much larger clone differs at one position. These data come from a study of blood T cell repertoires in COVID-19 (TCRdb year 2020). About the investigation overall: Collaborator samples came from the United States, Italy and Spain and covered acute and convalescent phases of COVID-19. The prospective study material was composed of cDNA or gDNA derived from T cells, B-cell-depleted T cells, or PBMCs. The dataset comprised deeply sampled blood TCRbeta repertoires from subjects exposed to, actively infected with, or recovered from COVID-19. The repertoires were made available in a free public database intended to serve as a resource for research on the immune response to SARS-CoV-2. The samples were drawn from the first 160 participants of the ongoing ImmuneRACE study and from under 1,500 subjects provided by 6 global collaborators. A de-identified subject ID, COVID-19 status, age in years and sex were almost always included in the sample metadata. Where HLA class I and class II types were available, the types were taken from metadata supplied by the sample provider, not from assay-based typing.

The CDR3 contains 15 residues, cysteine and phenylalanine counted. Of the read, only the CDR3 DNA is kept; its 45 bases are in frame from base 1. The germline V gene sets CDR1 to SGHRS and CDR2 to YFSETQ. V and J are trimmed by 3 bases and 4 bases, and the gene matches miss 5 bases of the junction. Collaborating institutions collected whole blood in K2EDTA tubes following their own protocols. Collaborator samples were shipped for TCRbeta analysis as frozen whole blood, isolated PBMCs, or DNA extracted from either sample type. The full study reports these points: The amount of clinical and demographic metadata varied by source and participant and was provided uncurated.

The immunoSEQ Assay, a bias-controlled multiplex PCR, was used to amplify TCRbeta CDR3 regions from genomic DNA. Under the source paper's analysis protocol: Nucleated cell counts per sample were estimated from amplification of reference gene primers within the assay. Sequence reads were collapsed and filtered to measure the absolute abundance of every unique TCRbeta CDR3 rearrangement. Productive Simpson clonality was computed per sample as the square root of Simpson's diversity index over productive rearrangements. This immuneACCESS table, as held by TCRdb, lists in-frame sequences with V and J called but not all clones. Of the missing ones, under half trace to an unresolved V gene in checked studies; the others have no known cause. The V and J calls and clone size were taken over from that table, and D and trimming were inferred from the DNA. The sample records about 200,000 clones, around nine tenths of which are singletons. In total, the top ten clones hold 20% to 25% of the sample.

This clonotype was sampled from a man aged 60 to 75 with active or convalescent COVID-19. Sequences were obtained from peripheral blood. The chain is encoded by TRBV5-1 joined to TRBJ2-2, and 8 bases in between align with TRBD1. At the DNA level, the sequence is TGCGCCAGCAGCTCCCGGACAGGGACCACCGGGGAGCTGTTTTTT. It translates as CASSSRTGTTGELFF.